This is a list of T cell receptor beta chains from one sample in a study of blood T cell repertoires in COVID-19. Profiling relied on immunoSEQ multiplex PCR, and the TCRdb table lists in-frame clones only, not all of them. This sample has 200,000 to 300,000 clones, with roughly 80% found just once. The sequenced sample consisted of peripheral blood. These TCRs come from a woman aged 55-75 years with active or convalescent COVID-19. Both conserved end residues are part of each CDR3. A D gene is named only where the DNA matches it firmly. Size values are once, few and many counts, or a class for expanded clones, and some rows have none.

V: TRBV10-3
size: -
D: TRBD1
J: TRBJ1-2
DNA: TGTGCCATCAGTGACGGGACAGGGGGCCCAAACTATGGCTACACCTTC
CDR3: CAISDGTGGPNYGYTF

V: TRBV19
size: few
D: -
J: TRBJ1-2
DNA: TGTGCCAGTAGTCCCCAGGGGATCGGCTATGGCTACACCTTC
CDR3: CASSPQGIGYGYTF

V: TRBV27
size: -
D: -
J: TRBJ2-1
DNA: TGTGCCAGCAGTTTAGCCAGCTACAATGAGCAGTTCTTC
CDR3: CASSLASYNEQFF

V: TRBV7-9
size: -
D: TRBD2
J: TRBJ2-7
DNA: TGTGCCAGCAGCCGGGGGGGCCACTACGAGCAGTACTTC
CDR3: CASSRGGHYEQYF

V: TRBV27
size: -
D: TRBD2
J: TRBJ2-2
DNA: TGTGCCAGCAGCTCCACCGGGACTAGCGGCCTCGGGGAGCTGTTTTTT
CDR3: CASSSTGTSGLGELFF

V: TRBV21-1
size: -
D: -
J: TRBJ2-5
DNA: TGTGCCAGCAGCAAAGCCAGGGAAGAGACCCAGTACTTC
CDR3: CASSKAREETQYF

V: TRBV5-8
size: few
D: TRBD1
J: TRBJ1-4
DNA: TGTGCCAGCAGCCCCCAGGGGGTTGCAACTAATGAAAAACTGTTTTTT
CDR3: CASSPQGVATNEKLFF

V: TRBV2
size: -
D: -
J: TRBJ2-1
DNA: TGTGCCAGCAGGGGCCAATACAATGAGCAGTTCTTC
CDR3: CASRGQYNEQFF

V: TRBV5-1
size: -
D: TRBD1
J: TRBJ1-2
DNA: TGCGCCAGCAGTAACCGACAGGGGGCGGATGGCTACACCTTC
CDR3: CASSNRQGADGYTF

V: TRBV7-8
size: -
D: TRBD1
J: TRBJ2-1
DNA: TGTGCCAGCAGCTTAGCGGGACAGACATACAATGAGCAGTTCTTC
CDR3: CASSLAGQTYNEQFF

V: TRBV10-3
size: -
D: -
J: TRBJ2-5
DNA: TGTGCCATCAGTGAGTCGCGGACGGGACACAAAGAGACCCAGTACTTC
CDR3: CAISESRTGHKETQYF